This TCR beta chain was captured in a study of memory CD8 T cells in hepatitis C reinfection. Study context: A couple of donors resolved primary infection, then developed chronic reinfection. A positive HCV RNA test after two negatives ≥60 days apart defined reinfection. Pre-reinfection samples were taken 55 to 20 weeks before detection.

This CDR3 is built from 16 residues. Trimming took off 4 bases at V and 2 bases at J, with 17 bases between the two ends. Per germline, CDR1 SEHNR and CDR2 FQNEAQ (reference sequence). Time point in this sample: pre-reinfection, 55 to 20 weeks before reinfection detection. TCR sequencing was done directly ex vivo on sorted cells, without expansion in vitro. People who inject drugs from Montreal's HEPCO study were the donors. This clone was counted a few times. The table came from immunoSEQ multiplex PCR; TCRdb's copy has only in-frame clones and leaves some out. The profile shows about 50,000 clones, around 92% of them singletons.

V and J are TRBV7-9 and TRBJ1-2; no clear D. Sequencing was done on a sample of naive CD8+ T cells sorted from blood. The receptor comes from a man aged 18 to 30 with hepatitis C virus infection. DNA for the CDR3: TGTGCCAGCAGCTCGGGTGTAGGCTATACCAACTATGGCTACACCTTC. It translates to CASSSGVGYTNYGYTF.